This T cell receptor (beta chain) was captured in a study of T cell responses to AZD1222 COVID-19 vaccine. Study results and limitations: Donors skewed white British and female; clonal diversity was possibly underestimated. Spike-specific TCR depth and breadth grew after two AZD1222 doses. Spike was spanned by vaccine-associated CD4 TCRs, with dominance at 160-218 and 743-854. Seropositive at baseline were only a handful of AZD1222 recipients.

Some clones are missing from TCRdb's copy, which holds only in-frame ones; the method was immunoSEQ multiplex PCR. The profile shows under 85,000 clones, around 90% of them singletons. The V end lost 0 bases, the J end lost 8 bases, and 11 bases lay between the germline ends. In germline, CDR1 is LNHNV, CDR2 YYDKDF (reference sequence). This CDR3 is 15 amino acids long. On this clone: The antigen remains unidentified.

The sequence was obtained from an adult in good health. Here the sequenced sample was peripheral blood, taken on day 0 of MenACWY control vaccination. The chain joins TRBV15 to TRBJ1-6; weak D call: TRBD1 (5 bases). CDR3 region: CATSRDRGPDSPLHF. CDR3 DNA: TGTGCCACCAGCAGAGATAGGGGACCCGATTCACCCCTCCACTTT.